This T cell receptor beta chain was sequenced in a study of blood T cell repertoires in COVID-19. In this sample, this clone turned up once. The ends were cut back, 4 bases at V and 7 bases at J, with 23 bases in the middle. The CDR3 runs 17 residues. Germline values: CDR1 LNHDA, CDR2 SQIVND (reference sequence). Data came from immunoSEQ multiplex PCR; TCRdb stores just in-frame clones and leaves some out. The table includes 230,000 or so clones, 86% detected once. The sequencing sample was made of PBMCs or T cells enriched from blood (not recorded which). The rearrangement links TRBV19 to TRBJ1-5; D perhaps matches TRBD1 (6 bases). The receptor comes from a woman between 35 and 50 years old with acute COVID-19. The CDR3 loop reads CASSRAGTPGIGQPQHF. CDR3 in DNA: TGTGCCAGTAGTAGAGCCGGGACACCGGGAATTGGACAGCCCCAGCATTTT. The whole variable domain, filled in from reference TRBV19 and TRBJ1-5, reads DGGITQSPKYLFRKEGQNVTLSCEQNLNHDAMYWYRQDPGQGLRLIYYSQIVNDFQKGDIAEGYSVSREKKESFPLTVTSAQKNPTAFYLCASSRAGTPGIGQPQHFGDGTRLSIL.